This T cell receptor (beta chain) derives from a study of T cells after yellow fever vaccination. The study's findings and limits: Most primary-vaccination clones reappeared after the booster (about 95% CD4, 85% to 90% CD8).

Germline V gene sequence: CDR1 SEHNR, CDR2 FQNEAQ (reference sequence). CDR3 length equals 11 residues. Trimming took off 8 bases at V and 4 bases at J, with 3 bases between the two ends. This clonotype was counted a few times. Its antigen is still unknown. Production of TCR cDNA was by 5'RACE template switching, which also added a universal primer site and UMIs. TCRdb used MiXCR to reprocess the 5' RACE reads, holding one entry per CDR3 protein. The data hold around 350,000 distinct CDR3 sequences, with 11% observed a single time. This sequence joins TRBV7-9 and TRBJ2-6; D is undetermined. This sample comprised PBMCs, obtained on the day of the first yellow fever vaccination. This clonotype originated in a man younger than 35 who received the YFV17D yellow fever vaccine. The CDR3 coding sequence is TGTGCCAGCCAGGGGGCCAACGTCCTGACTTTC. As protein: CASQGANVLTF.